This T cell receptor beta chain was sequenced for a study of regulatory T cells in long-lasting Graves disease. Trimming stripped 0 bases from V and 7 bases from J, with 13 bases between. The CDR3 is 15 residues long. Germline V lookup: CDR1 SGHRS, CDR2 YFSETQ. Investigators prepared the TCR beta libraries by applying iRepertoire HTBI primers and Arm-PCR of CDR3 regions. TCRdb re-derived calls from the multiplex PCR reads in MiXCR, one entry per CDR3 protein. The profile shows about 330,000 distinct CDR3 sequences, roughly 15% of them singletons. Time point denoted: newly diagnosed GD, antithyroid drugs for less than 3 months. PBMC RNA served as the TCR library source. Ten or more counts support this clonotype. These same records also appear under a second study, on T cells in Graves' hyperthyroidism and ophthalmopathy. As that report states: Most thyroid-expanded clonotypes above 0.001 were also found in blood.

The sequences come from peripheral blood mononuclear cells (PBMCs), collected at new diagnosis, from a patient treated with antithyroid drugs. The receptor was isolated from a woman between 18 and 30 years old with Graves disease. The rearrangement uses TRBV5-1 and TRBJ1-4, with a weak D call TRBD1 (5 bases). The CDR3 coding sequence is TGCGCCAGCAGCTTGGAAGGGGCTCAGGGTGAAAAACTGTTTTTT. Translated, it gives CASSLEGAQGEKLFF. Full variable domain (remainder filled in from reference TRBV5-1 and TRBJ1-4): KAGVTQTPRYLIKTRGQQVTLSCSPISGHRSVSWYQQTPGQGLQFLFEYFSETQRNKGNFPGRFSGRQFSNSRSEMNVSTLELGDSALYLCASSLEGAQGEKLFFGSGTQLSVL.